The 6 T cell receptor beta chains below were found in one sample sequenced in a study of shared clonotypes between healthy human individuals. Only in-frame clones appear in the TCRdb table, and some are missing; sequencing was by immunoSEQ multiplex PCR. The top ten hold around 1.7% of the sample, which has around 700,000 clones, approximately 73% seen once. The specimen sequenced was memory CD4+ T cells sorted from blood. The subset denotes: CD45RA-negative fraction. These receptors all come from a woman aged 25 to 39 in good health.

The chain uses TRBV23-1 and TRBJ2-3; no definite D call. TRBV23-1 is an ORF, with its function uncertain. CDR3 length equals 14 residues. Trimming stripped 2 bases from V and 3 bases from J, with 9 bases between. The CDR3 DNA sequence: TGCGCCAGCAGTCAAGGGAAGTTAACAGATACGCAGTATTTT. Its translation: CASSQGKLTDTQYF.

This clone was seen many times. The chain carries TRBV7-9 and TRBJ2-1; D gene ambiguous. The ends were cut back, 9 bases at V and 6 bases at J, with 15 bases in the middle. Per the germline V gene, CDR1 is SEHNR and CDR2 is FQNEAQ (reference sequence). There are 13 residues in the CDR3. The CDR3 DNA is TGTGCCAGTCATCTAGTTATGTCCAATGAGCAGTTCTTC. Its protein is CASHLVMSNEQFF.

This clone was counted a few times. V usage is TRBV6-1 and J usage is TRBJ1-5; D is perhaps TRBD1 (6 bases). The CDR3 is 12 residues long. Per the germline V gene, CDR1 is MNHNS and CDR2 is SASEGT. Trimming removed 7 bases from V and 5 bases from J, with 9 bases in between. This CDR3 is CASKEGDQPQHF. The CDR3 coding sequence is TGTGCCAGCAAGGAGGGGGATCAGCCCCAGCATTTT.

The chain is built from TRBV5-1 and TRBJ2-7; 7 nucleotides line up with TRBD1. The V segment lost 4 bases and the J segment 4 bases; nucleotides outside the gene matches: 8. Germline V gene sequence: CDR1 SGHRS, CDR2 YFSETQ. CDR3 length equals 14 residues. This CDR3 is CASSLWTGPYEQYF. CDR3 DNA sequence: TGCGCCAGCAGCCTATGGACAGGCCCTTACGAGCAGTACTTC.

The rearrangement joins TRBV5-4 to TRBJ1-2, with TRBD1 as a possible D gene (5 bases). The CDR3 totals 15 residues. V dropped 4 bases and J dropped 0 bases, with 13 bases sitting between them. From germline, CDR1 is SGHNT and CDR2 YYREEE (reference sequence). The chain's CDR3 is CASSGGDRANYGYTF. In nucleotides, the CDR3 is TGTGCCAGCAGCGGAGGCGACAGAGCTAACTATGGCTACACCTTC.

V is TRBV6-5 and J is TRBJ2-1; tentative D call: TRBD2 (5 bases). Germline V gives CDR1 MNHEY, CDR2 SVGAGI. CDR3 length equals 13 residues. V lost 6 bases to trimming and J lost 7 bases, with 13 bases between them. The CDR3 DNA is TGTGCCAGCAGCGTCGCGGGTATAAATGAGCAGTTCTTC. It encodes CASSVAGINEQFF.